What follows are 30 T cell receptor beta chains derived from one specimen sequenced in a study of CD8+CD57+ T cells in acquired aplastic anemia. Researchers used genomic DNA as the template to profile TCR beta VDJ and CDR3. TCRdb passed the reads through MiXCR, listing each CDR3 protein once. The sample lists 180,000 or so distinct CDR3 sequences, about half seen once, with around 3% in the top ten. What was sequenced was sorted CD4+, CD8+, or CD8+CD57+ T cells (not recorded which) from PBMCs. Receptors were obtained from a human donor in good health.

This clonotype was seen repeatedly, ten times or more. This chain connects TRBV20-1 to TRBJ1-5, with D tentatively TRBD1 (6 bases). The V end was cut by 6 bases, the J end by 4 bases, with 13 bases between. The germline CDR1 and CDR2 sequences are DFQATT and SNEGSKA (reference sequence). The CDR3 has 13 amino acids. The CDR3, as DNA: TGCAGTGCCCCGGGGGCAGCGAATCAGCCCCAGCATTTT. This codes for CSAPGAANQPQHF.

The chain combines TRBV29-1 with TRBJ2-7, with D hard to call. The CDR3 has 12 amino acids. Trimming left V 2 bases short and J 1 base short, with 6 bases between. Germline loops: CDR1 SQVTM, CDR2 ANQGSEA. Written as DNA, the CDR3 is TGCAGCGTTGAAACAGATTCCTACGAGCAGTACTTC. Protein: CSVETDSYEQYF.

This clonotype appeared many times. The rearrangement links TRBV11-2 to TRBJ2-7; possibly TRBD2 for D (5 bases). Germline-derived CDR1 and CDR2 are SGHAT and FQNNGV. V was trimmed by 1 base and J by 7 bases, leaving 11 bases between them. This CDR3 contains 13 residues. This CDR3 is CASSLGRPGEQYF. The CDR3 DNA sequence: TGTGCCAGCAGCTTAGGAAGGCCGGGGGAGCAGTACTTC.

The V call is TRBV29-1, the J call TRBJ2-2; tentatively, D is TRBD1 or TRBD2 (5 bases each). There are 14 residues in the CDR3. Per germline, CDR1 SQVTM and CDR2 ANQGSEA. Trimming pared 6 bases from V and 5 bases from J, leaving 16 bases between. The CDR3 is CSVGAGRGTGELFF. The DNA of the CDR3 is TGCAGCGTAGGGGCAGGGAGAGGAACCGGGGAGCTGTTTTTT.

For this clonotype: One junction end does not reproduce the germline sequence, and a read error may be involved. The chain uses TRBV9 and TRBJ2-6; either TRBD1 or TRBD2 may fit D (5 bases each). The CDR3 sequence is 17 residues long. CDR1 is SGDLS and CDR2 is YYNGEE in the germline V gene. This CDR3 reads CASSELVGSSGANVLTF. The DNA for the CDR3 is TGTGCCAGCAGTGAACTAGTGGGGTCCTCTGGGGCCAACGTCCTGACCTTC.

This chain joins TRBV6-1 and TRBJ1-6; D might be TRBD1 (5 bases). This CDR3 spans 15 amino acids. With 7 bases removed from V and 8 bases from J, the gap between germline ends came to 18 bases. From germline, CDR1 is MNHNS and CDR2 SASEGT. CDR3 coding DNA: TGTGCCAGCACGTCCTCCGGGAGAGGGGATTCACCCCTCCACTTT. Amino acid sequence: CASTSSGRGDSPLHF.

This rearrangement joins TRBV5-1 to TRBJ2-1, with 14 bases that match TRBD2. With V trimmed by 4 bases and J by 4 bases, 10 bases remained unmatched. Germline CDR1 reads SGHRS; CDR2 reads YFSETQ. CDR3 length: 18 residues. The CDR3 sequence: CASSPEGTSGGGYNEQFF. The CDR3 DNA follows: TGCGCCAGCAGCCCGGAGGGGACTAGCGGGGGTGGATACAATGAGCAGTTCTTC.

The CDR3 sequence is CASSLGGQYTEAFF. The CDR3 DNA follows: TGCGCCAGCAGCTTGGGAGGACAGTACACTGAAGCTTTCTTT. The V gene is TRBV5-1, the J gene TRBJ1-1; D is perhaps TRBD1 (6 bases). Between the trimmed V and J ends, which lost 0 bases and 3 bases, there was a span of 9 bases. The CDR3 runs 14 residues. The germline V gene encodes CDR1 SGHRS and CDR2 YFSETQ.

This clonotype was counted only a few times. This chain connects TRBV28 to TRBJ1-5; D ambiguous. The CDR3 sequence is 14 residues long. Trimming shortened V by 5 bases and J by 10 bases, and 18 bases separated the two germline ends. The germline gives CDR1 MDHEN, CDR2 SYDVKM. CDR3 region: CASSPRTEDRPQHF. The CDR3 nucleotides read TGTGCCAGCAGTCCCCGGACGGAGGATCGCCCCCAGCATTTT.

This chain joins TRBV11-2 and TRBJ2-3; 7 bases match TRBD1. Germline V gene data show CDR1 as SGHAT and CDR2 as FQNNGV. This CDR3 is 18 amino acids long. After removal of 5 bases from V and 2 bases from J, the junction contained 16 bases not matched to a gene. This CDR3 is CASSIYPPGTDITDTQYF. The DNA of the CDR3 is TGTGCCAGCAGCATTTACCCGCCGGGGACAGACATCACAGATACGCAGTATTTT.

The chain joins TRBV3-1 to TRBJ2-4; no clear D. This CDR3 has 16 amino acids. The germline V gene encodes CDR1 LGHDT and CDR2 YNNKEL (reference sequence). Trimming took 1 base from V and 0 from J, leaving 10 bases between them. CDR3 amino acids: CASSQGRFVAKNIQYF. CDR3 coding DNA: TGTGCCAGCAGCCAAGGAAGGTTTGTAGCCAAAAACATTCAGTACTTC.

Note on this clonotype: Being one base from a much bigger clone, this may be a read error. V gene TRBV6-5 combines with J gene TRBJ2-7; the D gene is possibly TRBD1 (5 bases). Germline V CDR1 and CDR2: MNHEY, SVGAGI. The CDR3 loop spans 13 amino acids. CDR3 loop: CASGYYQGYEQYF. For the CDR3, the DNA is TGTGCCAGCGGTTACTACCAGGGCTACGAGCAGTACTTC.

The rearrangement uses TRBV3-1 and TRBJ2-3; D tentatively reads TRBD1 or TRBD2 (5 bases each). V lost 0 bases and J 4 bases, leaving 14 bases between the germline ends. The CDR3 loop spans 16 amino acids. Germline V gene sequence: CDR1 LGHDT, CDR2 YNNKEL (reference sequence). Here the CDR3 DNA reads TGTGCCAGCAGCCAAGAGGGACGGGCCAAGGCAGATACGCAGTATTTT. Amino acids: CASSQEGRAKADTQYF.

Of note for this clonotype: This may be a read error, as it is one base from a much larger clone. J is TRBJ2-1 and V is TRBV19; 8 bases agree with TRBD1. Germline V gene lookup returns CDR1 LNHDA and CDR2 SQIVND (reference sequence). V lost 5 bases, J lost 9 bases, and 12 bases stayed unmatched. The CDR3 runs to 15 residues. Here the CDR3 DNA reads TGTGCCAGTAGTCCCGGGGCAGGGGGCTCGATTGAGCAGTTCTTC. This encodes CASSPGAGGSIEQFF.

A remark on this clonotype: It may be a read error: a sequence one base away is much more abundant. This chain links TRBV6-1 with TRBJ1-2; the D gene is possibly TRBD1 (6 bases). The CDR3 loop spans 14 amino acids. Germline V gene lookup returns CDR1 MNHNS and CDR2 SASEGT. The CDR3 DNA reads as TGTGCCAGCTCCCGGACAGATAGTCCTTATGGCTACATCTTC. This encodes CASSRTDSPYGYIF.

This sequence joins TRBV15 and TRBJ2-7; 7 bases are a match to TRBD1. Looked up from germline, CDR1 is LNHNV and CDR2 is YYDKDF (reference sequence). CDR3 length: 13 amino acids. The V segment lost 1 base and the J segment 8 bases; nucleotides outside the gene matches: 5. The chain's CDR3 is CATSRAQGFKQYF. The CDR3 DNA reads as TGTGCCACCAGCAGAGCACAGGGGTTCAAGCAGTACTTC.

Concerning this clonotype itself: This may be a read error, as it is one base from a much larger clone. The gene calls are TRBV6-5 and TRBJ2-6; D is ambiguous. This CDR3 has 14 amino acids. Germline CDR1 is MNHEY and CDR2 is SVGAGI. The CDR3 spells CASSYISEANVLTF. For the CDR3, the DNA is TGTGCCAGCAGTTACATCTCTGAGGCCAACGTCCTGACTTTC.

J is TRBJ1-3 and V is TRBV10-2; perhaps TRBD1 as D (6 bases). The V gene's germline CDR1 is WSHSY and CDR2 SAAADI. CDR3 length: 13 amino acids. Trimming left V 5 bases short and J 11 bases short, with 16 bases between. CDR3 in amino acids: CASSQYTEGAIYF. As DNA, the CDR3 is TGCGCCAGCAGTCAATATACAGAGGGGGCCATATATTTT.

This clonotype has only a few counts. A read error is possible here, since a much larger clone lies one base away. CDR3 in DNA: TGTGCCAGCGTGGCCCGGAGGGCAGATACGCAGTATTTT. The encoded protein is CASVARRADTQYF. The chain employs TRBV7-3 and TRBJ2-3, with D perhaps TRBD2 (6 bases). The CDR3 is 13 amino acids. V was trimmed by 8 bases and J by 4 bases, leaving 13 bases between them. The germline gives CDR1 SGHTA, CDR2 FQGTGA.

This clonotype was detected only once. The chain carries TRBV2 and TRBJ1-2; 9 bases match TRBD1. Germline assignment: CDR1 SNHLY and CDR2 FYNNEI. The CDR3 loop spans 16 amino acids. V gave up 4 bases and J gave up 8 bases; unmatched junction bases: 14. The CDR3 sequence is CASSGKIQGAVEGYTF. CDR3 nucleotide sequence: TGTGCCAGCAGTGGAAAGATACAGGGGGCAGTTGAGGGCTACACCTTC.

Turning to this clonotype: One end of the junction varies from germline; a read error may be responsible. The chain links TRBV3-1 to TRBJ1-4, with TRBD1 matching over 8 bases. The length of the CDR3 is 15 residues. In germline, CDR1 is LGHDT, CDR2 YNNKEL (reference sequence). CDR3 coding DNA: TGTGCCAGCAGCTACTCGACAGGGGAAAATGACAAACTGTTTTTT. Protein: CASSYSTGENDKLFF.

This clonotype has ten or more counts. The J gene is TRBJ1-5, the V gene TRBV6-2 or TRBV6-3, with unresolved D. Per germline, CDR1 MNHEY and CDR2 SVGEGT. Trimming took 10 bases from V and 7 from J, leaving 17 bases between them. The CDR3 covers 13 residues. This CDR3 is CATTDLAHQPQHF. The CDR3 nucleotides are TGTGCCACCACCGACCTTGCCCACCAGCCCCAGCATTTT.

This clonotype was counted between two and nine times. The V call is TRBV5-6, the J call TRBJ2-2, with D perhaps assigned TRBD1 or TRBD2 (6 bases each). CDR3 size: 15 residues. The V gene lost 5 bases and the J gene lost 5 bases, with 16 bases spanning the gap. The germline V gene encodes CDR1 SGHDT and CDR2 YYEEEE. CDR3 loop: CASSLFGGGTGELFF. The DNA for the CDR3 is TGTGCCAGCAGTCTCTTCGGGGGCGGGACCGGGGAGCTGTTTTTT.

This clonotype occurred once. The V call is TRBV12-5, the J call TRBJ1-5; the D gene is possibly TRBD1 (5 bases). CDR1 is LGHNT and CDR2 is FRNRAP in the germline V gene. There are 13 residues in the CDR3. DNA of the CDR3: TGTGCCAGCAACGCGGGGGGCAATCAGCCCCAGCATTTT. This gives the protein CASNAGGNQPQHF.

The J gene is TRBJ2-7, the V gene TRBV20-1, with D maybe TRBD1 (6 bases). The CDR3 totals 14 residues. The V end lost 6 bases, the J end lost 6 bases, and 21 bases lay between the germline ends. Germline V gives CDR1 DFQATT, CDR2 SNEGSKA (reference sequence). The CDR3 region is CSAKQGSGVGEQYF. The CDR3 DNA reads TGCAGTGCGAAACAGGGATCTGGGGTTGGCGAGCAGTACTTC.

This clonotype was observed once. The CDR3 nucleotides are TGCAGTGCTACCAACACAGGGAACTATGGCTACACCTTC. This sequence encodes CSATNTGNYGYTF. The rearrangement uses TRBV20-1 and TRBJ1-2; TRBD1 is a possible D gene (6 bases). Trimming cost V 4 bases and J 2 bases, with 11 bases left between them. This CDR3 comprises 13 residues. Germline CDR1 DFQATT, CDR2 SNEGSKA (reference sequence).

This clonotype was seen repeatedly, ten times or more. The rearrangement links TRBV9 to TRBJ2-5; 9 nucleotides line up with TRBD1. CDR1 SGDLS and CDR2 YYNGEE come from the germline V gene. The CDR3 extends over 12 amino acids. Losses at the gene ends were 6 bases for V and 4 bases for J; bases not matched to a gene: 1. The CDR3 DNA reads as TGTGCCAGCAAGGGACAGGGAGAGACCCAGTACTTC. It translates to CASKGQGETQYF.

The CDR3 nucleotides are TGTGCCAGTAGTACCGAAGAACTAGCGGGAGGTGATGAGCAGTTCTTC. This translates into CASSTEELAGGDEQFF. The chain joins TRBV19 to TRBJ2-1; TRBD2 aligns across 12 bases. CDR1 and CDR2 (germline): LNHDA, SQIVND (reference sequence). The CDR3 totals 16 residues. V lost 4 bases to trimming and J lost 8 bases; unmatched junction nucleotides: 9.

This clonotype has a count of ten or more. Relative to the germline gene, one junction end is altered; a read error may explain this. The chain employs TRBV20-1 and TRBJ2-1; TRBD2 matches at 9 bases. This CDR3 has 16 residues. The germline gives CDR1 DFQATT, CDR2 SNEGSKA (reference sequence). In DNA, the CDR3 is TGTAGTGCCCCGCCCCGCCCTAGCGGGATCTACAATGAGCAGTTCTTC. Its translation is CSAPPRPSGIYNEQFF.

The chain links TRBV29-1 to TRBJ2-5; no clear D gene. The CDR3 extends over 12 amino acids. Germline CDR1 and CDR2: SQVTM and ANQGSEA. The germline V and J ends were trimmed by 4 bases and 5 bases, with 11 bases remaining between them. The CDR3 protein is CSVVGVEETQYF. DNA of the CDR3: TGCAGCGTTGTTGGGGTAGAGGAGACCCAGTACTTC.